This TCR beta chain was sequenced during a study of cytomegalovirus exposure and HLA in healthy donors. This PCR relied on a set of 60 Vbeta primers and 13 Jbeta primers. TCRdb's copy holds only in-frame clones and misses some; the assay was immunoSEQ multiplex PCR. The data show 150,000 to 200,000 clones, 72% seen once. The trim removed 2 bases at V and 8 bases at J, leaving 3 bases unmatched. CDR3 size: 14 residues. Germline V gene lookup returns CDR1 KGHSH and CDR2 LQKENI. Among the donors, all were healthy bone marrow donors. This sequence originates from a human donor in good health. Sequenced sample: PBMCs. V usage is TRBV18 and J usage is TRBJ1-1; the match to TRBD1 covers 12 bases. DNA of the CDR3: TGTGCCAGCTCACCATCCGGGACAGGGGGCGAAGCTTTCTTT. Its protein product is CASSPSGTGGEAFF.